These T cell receptor beta chains were read from a single sample in a study of cytomegalovirus exposure and HLA in healthy donors. The assay was immunoSEQ multiplex PCR, and TCRdb's table has in-frame clones only and misses some. The sample table sets out 130,000 or so clones. Sequencing was done on a sample of PBMCs. These receptor sequences come from a woman aged 40 to 50 in good health and CMV-seronegative. The CDR3 runs from the conserved cysteine through the conserved F or W. Fields, in order: D gene, J gene, V gene, CDR3 DNA, CDR3 protein. D genes are given only for firm matches.

d_gene: NA; j_gene: TRBJ1-5; v_gene: TRBV6-1; CDR3nt: TGTGCCAGTCTGACGGGGTATAGCAATCAGCCCCAGCATTTT; CDR3aa: CASLTGYSNQPQHF
d_gene: TRBD1; j_gene: TRBJ2-3; v_gene: TRBV2; CDR3nt: TGTGCCAGCAGTGCTGGGACAGGGGGGACAGATACGCAGTATTTT; CDR3aa: CASSAGTGGTDTQYF
d_gene: NA; j_gene: TRBJ1-5; v_gene: TRBV5-1; CDR3nt: TGCGCCAGCAGCCCTGGTGGCAGGGGTAATCAGCCCCAGCATTTT; CDR3aa: CASSPGGRGNQPQHF
d_gene: TRBD1; j_gene: TRBJ1-1; v_gene: TRBV10-3; CDR3nt: TGTGCCATCAGACGGACAGGGGGCGAGAACACTGAAGCTTTCTTT; CDR3aa: CAIRRTGGENTEAFF
d_gene: NA; j_gene: TRBJ1-1; v_gene: TRBV9; CDR3nt: TGTGCCAGCAGCGCCAGGTCCGAAGTAGATACTGAAGCTTTCTTT; CDR3aa: CASSARSEVDTEAFF
d_gene: TRBD2; j_gene: TRBJ2-3; v_gene: TRBV5-4; CDR3nt: TGTGCCAGCAGCTTGCCTGGGGCTAGCGGGGTCCAGGATACGCAGTATTTT; CDR3aa: CASSLPGASGVQDTQYF
d_gene: TRBD1; j_gene: TRBJ2-7; v_gene: TRBV6-1; CDR3nt: TGTGCCAGCAGTGTACAGGGGAAGGACGAGCAGTACTTC; CDR3aa: CASSVQGKDEQYF
d_gene: NA; j_gene: TRBJ1-1; v_gene: TRBV7-2; CDR3nt: TGTGCCAGCAGCTTAGCCCACGGGAAGTTCACTGAAGCTTTCTTT; CDR3aa: CASSLAHGKFTEAFF
d_gene: TRBD2; j_gene: TRBJ2-1; v_gene: TRBV6-5; CDR3nt: TGTGCCAGCAGTTATAGAGCGGGGGCGAATTACAATGAGCAGTTCTTC; CDR3aa: CASSYRAGANYNEQFF
d_gene: TRBD1; j_gene: TRBJ1-1; v_gene: TRBV5-1; CDR3nt: TGCGCCAGCAGCGACACAGGGGTGGGGGACACTGAAGCTTTCTTT; CDR3aa: CASSDTGVGDTEAFF
d_gene: TRBD1; j_gene: TRBJ1-4; v_gene: TRBV27; CDR3nt: TGTGCCAGCAGCTATTTACAGGGGGCGACGACTAATGAAAAACTGTTTTTT; CDR3aa: CASSYLQGATTNEKLFF
d_gene: NA; j_gene: TRBJ2-7; v_gene: TRBV11-1; CDR3nt: TGTGCCAGCAGCTTATCAGCAGGGCCAATATACGAGCAGTACTTC; CDR3aa: CASSLSAGPIYEQYF
d_gene: NA; j_gene: TRBJ1-2; v_gene: TRBV10-2; CDR3nt: TGCGCCAGCAGTGAGTTTAGCGGGCCCCCCTATGGCTACACCTTC; CDR3aa: CASSEFSGPPYGYTF
d_gene: TRBD1; j_gene: TRBJ1-1; v_gene: TRBV12-5; CDR3nt: TGTGCTAGTGGTTTGGTTCCGGGACAGCCATGGACTGAAGCTTTCTTT; CDR3aa: CASGLVPGQPWTEAFF
d_gene: NA; j_gene: TRBJ2-2; v_gene: TRBV5-1; CDR3nt: TGCGCCAGCAGCTTGATAGGGGCGAACACCGGGGAGCTGTTTTTT; CDR3aa: CASSLIGANTGELFF
d_gene: TRBD1; j_gene: TRBJ2-7; v_gene: TRBV29-1; CDR3nt: TGCAGCATAACCGGGACAGGAGGTGACGAGCAGTACTTC; CDR3aa: CSITGTGGDEQYF
d_gene: NA; j_gene: TRBJ2-5; v_gene: TRBV18; CDR3nt: TGTGCCAGCTCATGGGCTTCCCAAGAGACCCAGTACTTC; CDR3aa: CASSWASQETQYF
d_gene: TRBD2; j_gene: TRBJ2-2; v_gene: TRBV5-1; CDR3nt: TGCGCCAGCAGCTCTAGCGGGGGGCGGACCGGGGAGCTGTTTTTT; CDR3aa: CASSSSGGRTGELFF
d_gene: NA; j_gene: TRBJ1-2; v_gene: TRBV6-1; CDR3nt: TGTGCCAGCATCCCCTCGAGGTTCTATGGCTACACCTTC; CDR3aa: CASIPSRFYGYTF
d_gene: NA; j_gene: TRBJ1-4; v_gene: TRBV11-2; CDR3nt: TGTGCCAGCGCATCCGTGTCAGGCTTTCAAAAACTGTTTTTT; CDR3aa: CASASVSGFQKLFF
d_gene: TRBD1; j_gene: TRBJ1-1; v_gene: TRBV7-2; CDR3nt: TGTGCCAGCAGCTTTTCAGGGGGCAATACTGAAGCTTTCTTT; CDR3aa: CASSFSGGNTEAFF
d_gene: NA; j_gene: TRBJ1-1; v_gene: TRBV6-1; CDR3nt: TGTGCCAGCAGTGAACTGACTAGGGGTGGGCCTGAAGCTTTCTTT; CDR3aa: CASSELTRGGPEAFF
d_gene: NA; j_gene: TRBJ2-3; v_gene: TRBV19; CDR3nt: TGTGCCAGTAGTATAAACAGGGCTGGCACAGATACGCAGTATTTT; CDR3aa: CASSINRAGTDTQYF
d_gene: NA; j_gene: TRBJ1-6; v_gene: TRBV2; CDR3nt: TGTGCCAGCAGTGAAATAGGGGTTGGGAATAATTCACCCCTCCACTTT; CDR3aa: CASSEIGVGNNSPLHF
d_gene: NA; j_gene: TRBJ1-1; v_gene: TRBV6-6; CDR3nt: TGTGCCAGCAGACTAAGTATCCCTACGAACACTGAAGCTTTCTTT; CDR3aa: CASRLSIPTNTEAFF
d_gene: NA; j_gene: TRBJ1-2; v_gene: TRBV28; CDR3nt: TGTGCCAGCAGTCGGGGGGGGAACTATGGCTACACCTTC; CDR3aa: CASSRGGNYGYTF
d_gene: NA; j_gene: TRBJ2-2; v_gene: TRBV5-4; CDR3nt: TGTGCCAGCAGCTCCCAACTTAACACCGGGGAGCTGTTTTTT; CDR3aa: CASSSQLNTGELFF
d_gene: NA; j_gene: TRBJ1-2; v_gene: TRBV15; CDR3nt: TGTGCCACCAGCAGGAACCAGGGTAGAGATGGCTACACCTTC; CDR3aa: CATSRNQGRDGYTF
d_gene: NA; j_gene: TRBJ1-5; v_gene: TRBV5-6; CDR3nt: TGTGCCAGCAGCTTGAATGGGGGGGGCAATCAGCCCCAGCATTTT; CDR3aa: CASSLNGGGNQPQHF
d_gene: NA; j_gene: TRBJ1-1; v_gene: TRBV6-6; CDR3nt: TGTGCCAGCAGTTACCAGGGTTACACTGAAGCTTTCTTT; CDR3aa: CASSYQGYTEAFF
d_gene: NA; j_gene: TRBJ2-2; v_gene: TRBV5-1; CDR3nt: TGCGCCAGCACGGGGAGGCAGAACACCGGGGAGCTGTTTTTT; CDR3aa: CASTGRQNTGELFF
d_gene: NA; j_gene: TRBJ1-3; v_gene: TRBV5-1; CDR3nt: TGCGCCAGCAGCTTGGGATGGGGGGATAAGAACACCATATATTTT; CDR3aa: CASSLGWGDKNTIYF
d_gene: TRBD1; j_gene: TRBJ1-2; v_gene: TRBV5-6; CDR3nt: TGTGCCAGCAGCTCAACAGGGGGGGGAGGCTACACCTTC; CDR3aa: CASSSTGGGGYTF
d_gene: NA; j_gene: TRBJ2-1; v_gene: TRBV7-2; CDR3nt: TGTGCCAGCAGCTTAGCGCACAGCCATGAGCAGTTCTTC; CDR3aa: CASSLAHSHEQFF
d_gene: TRBD1; j_gene: TRBJ1-3; v_gene: TRBV6-5; CDR3nt: TGTGCCAGCAGTTACGGAGGGACAGGGAGGGTCAACACCATATATTTT; CDR3aa: CASSYGGTGRVNTIYF
d_gene: NA; j_gene: TRBJ2-5; v_gene: TRBV9; CDR3nt: TGTGCCAGCAGCGTAGGTGGGGCGGGGCAAGAGACCCAGTACTTC; CDR3aa: CASSVGGAGQETQYF
d_gene: NA; j_gene: TRBJ2-1; v_gene: TRBV27; CDR3nt: TGTGCCAGCAGTTTTCGGGGATACTACAATGAGCAGTTCTTC; CDR3aa: CASSFRGYYNEQFF
d_gene: NA; j_gene: TRBJ2-2; v_gene: TRBV27; CDR3nt: TGTGCCAGCAGTCCTCCCCCAGGCAACACCGGGGAGCTGTTTTTT; CDR3aa: CASSPPPGNTGELFF
d_gene: NA; j_gene: TRBJ1-4; v_gene: TRBV28; CDR3nt: TGTGCCTGCCGGGACGGGGGGCGGTCTAATGAAAAACTGTTTTTT; CDR3aa: CACRDGGRSNEKLFF